What follows are 25 T cell receptor beta chains derived from one specimen sequenced in a study of blood T cell repertoires in COVID-19. The protocol was immunoSEQ multiplex PCR, while the TCRdb copy is restricted to in-frame clones and leaves out a portion. The sample includes under 200,000 clones, 80% to 90% of them seen just once. Source material: peripheral blood. The receptors were gathered from a man aged 35 to 55 with acute or convalescent COVID-19.

Only one count was recorded for this clone. The CDR3 is CASSGQVMNTEAFF. The CDR3 DNA sequence: TGTGCCAGCAGTGGGCAGGTCATGAACACTGAAGCTTTCTTT. The V and J genes are TRBV2 and TRBJ1-1, with D hard to call. CDR3 length equals 14 residues. Trimming stripped 4 bases from V and 0 bases from J, with 9 bases between. CDR1 SNHLY and CDR2 FYNNEI come from the germline V gene.

V gene TRBV9 combines with J gene TRBJ1-3; tentatively, D is TRBD1 (6 bases). The CDR3 spans 12 residues. Germline V lookup: CDR1 SGDLS, CDR2 YYNGEE. V was shortened by 2 bases and J by 7 bases, with 7 bases between the two germline ends. The CDR3 nucleotides read TGTGCCAGCAGCGTTGGGGGCAACACCATATATTTT. As protein: CASSVGGNTIYF.

The rearrangement uses TRBV6-5 and TRBJ2-1; 8 nucleotides agree with TRBD2. The CDR3 has 13 residues. CDR1 and CDR2 from the germline V gene are MNHEY and SVGAGI. V lost 6 bases, J lost 6 bases, and 4 bases stayed unmatched. The CDR3 DNA reads as TGTGCCAGCAGGAGCGGGGGTGGCAATGAGCAGTTCTTC. Translation: CASRSGGGNEQFF.

This clone was recorded once. The chain links TRBV5-4 to TRBJ1-6, with TRBD1 matching over 9 bases. The trim removed 4 bases at V and 6 bases at J, leaving 5 bases unmatched. The germline V gene has CDR1 SGHNT and CDR2 YYREEE (reference sequence). The CDR3 has 15 amino acids. The CDR3 bases are TGTGCCAGCAGCCCAGGGACAGGGACTAATTCACCCCTCCACTTT. Protein sequence: CASSPGTGTNSPLHF. The whole variable domain, filled in from reference TRBV5-4 and TRBJ1-6, reads ETGVTQSPTHLIKTRGQQVTLRCSSQSGHNTVSWYQQALGQGPQFIFQYYREEENGRGNFPPRFSGLQFPNYSSELNVNALELDDSALYLCASSPGTGTNSPLHFGNGTRLTVT.

In regard to this clone: At one of its ends the junction is not consistent with the germline gene, which may arise from a read error. The chain has TRBV5-8 and TRBJ1-1; tentatively, D is TRBD1 (5 bases). The CDR3 extends over 11 amino acids. CDR1 SGHTS and CDR2 YDEGEE come from the germline V gene. CDR3 in amino acids: CASSQDTEAFF. The DNA for the CDR3 is TGTGCCAGCAGCCAGGACACCGAAGCTTTCTTT.

This chain joins TRBV4-3 and TRBJ2-1; maybe TRBD1 (6 bases). CDR1 LGHNA and CDR2 YSLEER come from the germline V gene. This CDR3 region has 13 residues. V lost 0 bases and J 10 bases, leaving 10 bases between the germline ends. This CDR3 is CASSQDTGWEQFF. Written as DNA, the CDR3 is TGCGCCAGCAGCCAAGACACAGGGTGGGAGCAGTTCTTC.

The V gene is TRBV6-5, the J gene TRBJ2-2, with D maybe TRBD1 (5 bases). V gave up 6 bases and J gave up 2 bases, with 10 bases separating them. CDR1 is MNHEY and CDR2 is SVGAGI in the germline V gene. The CDR3 contains 14 residues. The CDR3 region has the DNA TGTGCCAGCAGGGGGCGCATCAACACCGGGGAGCTGTTTTTT. It codes for CASRGRINTGELFF.

This clone was detected a few times. The DNA for the CDR3 is TGTGCCATCAACACAAATAACTATGGCTACACCTTC. It is translated as CAINTNNYGYTF. J is TRBJ1-2 and V is TRBV10-3; no clear D gene. Germline V gene data show CDR1 as ENHRY and CDR2 as SYGVKD. Between the trimmed V and J ends, which lost 7 bases and 1 base, there was a span of 7 bases. The CDR3 has 12 residues.

The rearrangement uses TRBV12-3 or TRBV12-4 and TRBJ1-2; D unresolved. V was clipped by 3 bases and J by 4 bases, with 9 bases between them. The CDR3 loop spans 13 amino acids. The CDR3 is CASSFRVAYGYTF. Written as DNA, the CDR3 is TGTGCCAGCAGTTTTCGGGTGGCCTATGGCTACACCTTC.

J is TRBJ1-2 and V is TRBV5-6, with 9 nucleotides matching TRBD1. The CDR3 spans 15 residues. Trimming took 7 bases from V and 7 from J; bases not matched to a gene: 14. The V gene's germline CDR1 is SGHDT and CDR2 YYEEEE. CDR3: CASGPGQGTTGGYTF. CDR3 in DNA: TGTGCCAGCGGACCCGGACAGGGGACAACAGGTGGCTACACCTTC.

V usage is TRBV6-5 and J usage is TRBJ1-6; D is perhaps TRBD1 (6 bases). Germline V gene lookup returns CDR1 MNHEY and CDR2 SVGAGI. This CDR3 region has 14 residues. Trimming stripped 6 bases from V and 7 bases from J, with 13 bases between. CDR3 loop: CASRVPQGNSPLHF. Here the CDR3 DNA reads TGTGCCAGCAGGGTTCCGCAGGGGAATTCACCCCTCCACTTT.

The chain has TRBV30 and TRBJ1-1; D may be TRBD1 (5 bases). Per the germline V gene, CDR1 is GTSNPN and CDR2 is SVGIG (reference sequence). V was cut by 2 bases and J by 3 bases, with 19 bases left in between. CDR3 length: 16 residues. The CDR3 region has the DNA TGTGCCTGGAGTCCTAAGGGACGGGAGCTCTACACTGAAGCTTTCTTT. Amino acid sequence: CAWSPKGRELYTEAFF.

This rearrangement joins TRBV18 to TRBJ2-7, with no clear D. V lost 1 base and J 2 bases, leaving 12 bases between the germline ends. There are 15 residues in the CDR3. From germline, CDR1 is KGHSH and CDR2 LQKENI. The CDR3 is CASSPQRTETYEQYF. In DNA, the CDR3 is TGTGCCAGCTCACCACAAAGAACTGAGACCTACGAGCAGTACTTC.

The rearrangement uses TRBV5-1 and TRBJ1-6; a weak D match, TRBD1 (5 bases). Germline CDR1 is SGHRS and CDR2 is YFSETQ. The CDR3 is 13 residues long. V shed 4 bases and J shed 7 bases, with 9 bases lying between them. The CDR3 region is CASSVGQNSPLHF. CDR3 DNA: TGCGCCAGCAGCGTGGGGCAAAATTCACCCCTCCACTTT.

The chain combines TRBV6-5 with TRBJ1-4; D possibly corresponds to TRBD1 (5 bases). Germline assignment: CDR1 MNHEY and CDR2 SVGAGI. The CDR3 sequence is 15 residues long. Trimming cost V 6 bases and J 5 bases, with 16 bases left between them. DNA for the CDR3: TGTGCCAGCAGCCGCGACAGCTTACCAAATGAAAAACTGTTTTTT. Its translation: CASSRDSLPNEKLFF.

This chain uses TRBV7-9 with TRBJ2-1; the match to TRBD2 covers 8 bases. V lost 6 bases, J lost 10 bases, and 14 bases stayed unmatched. The germline V gene encodes CDR1 SEHNR and CDR2 FQNEAQ (reference sequence). CDR3 size: 15 residues. CDR3 residues: CASRPPPGLVGEQFF. The DNA of the CDR3 is TGTGCCAGCAGGCCTCCCCCGGGACTAGTGGGCGAGCAGTTCTTC.

The chain recombines TRBV5-1 with TRBJ2-2; TRBD1 matches at 8 bases. Germline CDR1 SGHRS, CDR2 YFSETQ. Losses at the gene ends were 3 bases for V and 4 bases for J; bases not matched to a gene: 5. This CDR3 is built from 15 residues. Here the CDR3 DNA reads TGCGCCAGCAGCTCGCGAACAGGGGGCACCGGGGAGCTGTTTTTT. It codes for CASSSRTGGTGELFF.

The chain employs TRBV2 and TRBJ1-5; D is unresolved. The ends were cut back, 5 bases at V and 0 bases at J, with 14 bases in the middle. CDR1 SNHLY and CDR2 FYNNEI come from the germline V gene. The CDR3 totals 16 residues. The DNA of the CDR3 is TGTGCCAGCAGTCAGCAGCCGACTTATAGCAATCAGCCCCAGCATTTT. Protein product: CASSQQPTYSNQPQHF. The whole variable domain, remainder taken from reference TRBV2 and TRBJ1-5, is EPEVTQTPSHQVTQMGQEVILRCVPISNHLYFYWYRQILGQKVEFLVSFYNNEISEKSEIFDDQFSVERPDGSNFTLKIRSTKLEDSAMYFCASSQQPTYSNQPQHFGDGTRLSIL.

V is TRBV18 and J is TRBJ2-3; 8 nucleotides line up with TRBD1. CDR3 length: 16 amino acids. V lost 5 bases and J lost 5; bases outside the gene matches: 12. Germline CDR1 and CDR2: KGHSH and LQKENI. The CDR3 sequence: CASSSPSTGVVDTQYF. The CDR3 DNA follows: TGTGCCAGCTCATCCCCGTCGACAGGGGTAGTAGATACGCAGTATTTT. Based on the CDR3 plus reference TRBV18 and TRBJ2-3, the full variable domain is NAGVMQNPRHLVRRRGQEARLRCSPMKGHSHVYWYRQLPEEGLKFMVYLQKENIIDESGMPKERFSAEFPKEGPSILRIQQVVRGDSAAYFCASSSPSTGVVDTQYFGPGTRLTVL.

This chain links TRBV15 with TRBJ2-1, with TRBD2 matching 9 bases. The CDR3 length is 16 residues. V lost 1 base and J lost 3; bases outside the gene matches: 4. Looked up from germline, CDR1 is LNHNV and CDR2 is YYDKDF (reference sequence). CDR3 nucleotide sequence: TGTGCCACCAGCAGAGTCCAGCGGGGGGACTACAATGAGCAGTTCTTC. The encoded protein is CATSRVQRGDYNEQFF.

The V gene is TRBV7-9, the J gene TRBJ2-3, with D perhaps TRBD1 (6 bases). This CDR3 is built from 14 residues. Germline lookup yields CDR1 SEHNR and CDR2 FQNEAQ (reference sequence). Deletions cut 5 bases from V and 5 bases from J, with 14 bases between. CDR3 coding DNA: TGTGCCAGCAGCCCACGGAAAGGGGGAGATACGCAGTATTTT. The encoded protein is CASSPRKGGDTQYF.

The chain uses TRBV7-8 and TRBJ2-3; 7 bases line up with TRBD1. The junction had 9 bases not matched to a gene; V was cut back by 3 bases and J by 3 bases. The CDR3 runs to 16 residues. Looked up from germline, CDR1 is SGHVS and CDR2 is FQNEAQ. Here the CDR3 reads CASSFRDRVGTDTQYF. The CDR3 DNA reads TGTGCCAGCAGCTTCCGCGACAGGGTAGGGACAGATACGCAGTATTTT.

A few counts support this clone. The rearrangement links TRBV6-1 to TRBJ2-1; TRBD2 agrees at 10 bases. The CDR3 totals 16 residues. The V gene end was trimmed by 3 bases and the J gene end by 3 bases; junction bases not matched to a gene: 5. CDR1 and CDR2 from the germline V gene are MNHNS and SASEGT. The CDR3 DNA is TGTGCCAGCAGTGACCGGACTAGCGGCGACTACAATGAGCAGTTCTTC. Its translation is CASSDRTSGDYNEQFF.

The chain combines TRBV30 with TRBJ1-6, with D uncertain. Germline CDR1 GTSNPN, CDR2 SVGIG (reference sequence). The length of the CDR3 is 15 residues. Trimming took off 2 bases at V and 13 bases at J, with 21 bases between the two ends. The CDR3 coding sequence is TGTGCCTGGAGTCCCCCGGAGGCAGGCATAAGGCCCCTCCACTTT. Translation gives CAWSPPEAGIRPLHF.

This chain uses TRBV5-1 with TRBJ1-6, with D perhaps TRBD1 (6 bases). The germline gives CDR1 SGHRS, CDR2 YFSETQ. V was trimmed by 0 bases and J by 9 bases, leaving 10 bases between them. The CDR3 length is 14 residues. CDR3: CASSLGDTFSPLHF. In DNA, the CDR3 is TGCGCCAGCAGCTTGGGGGACACCTTTTCACCCCTCCACTTT.